The next 31 T cell receptor beta chains were all read from a single sample in a study of blood T cell repertoires in COVID-19 (dated by TCRdb to the early 2020s). Library prep was done by the immunoSEQ multiplex PCR assay. TCRdb provides this immuneACCESS table in a form limited to in-frame rearrangements. Some clones are lacking; in checked studies, under half of them reflect an unresolved V gene, and why the rest are absent is not known. The sample records under 250,000 clones, 70% to 85% of which are singletons. The ten largest clones represent nearly 9% of the sample. The sequencing input was peripheral blood. All receptors derive from a man older than 75 with acute or convalescent COVID-19.

The gene calls are TRBV27 and TRBJ2-7, with D perhaps TRBD1 (6 bases). From germline, CDR1 is MNHEY and CDR2 SMNVEV (reference sequence). Trimming stripped 4 bases from V and 5 bases from J, with 24 bases between. This CDR3 is 17 amino acids long. The CDR3 bases are TGTGCCAGCAGTTCCTCGCGCCGGGACACCTATGTGAACGAGCAGTACTTC. Its translation: CASSSSRRDTYVNEQYF.

CDR3 in DNA: TGTGCCAGCAGCTTAGAACAGGACTATGGCTACACCTTC. This sequence encodes CASSLEQDYGYTF. The chain has TRBV7-9 and TRBJ1-2; D perhaps matches TRBD1 (5 bases). The germline V and J ends were trimmed by 1 base and 3 bases, with 6 bases remaining between them. CDR1 SEHNR and CDR2 FQNEAQ come from the germline V gene (reference sequence). CDR3 length: 13 residues.

The V and J genes are TRBV5-4 and TRBJ1-2, with 9 bases aligning to TRBD1. The trim removed 5 bases at V and 8 bases at J, leaving 7 bases unmatched. The CDR3 consists of 13 residues. Germline CDR1 SGHNT, CDR2 YYREEE (reference sequence). In DNA form, the CDR3 reads TGTGCCAGCAGTTCCTGGACAGGGGAAGGCTACACCTTC. Translating gives CASSSWTGEGYTF.

The chain has TRBV5-1 and TRBJ2-1, with 10 bases fitting TRBD2. The CDR3 covers 17 residues. V was clipped by 1 base and J by 2 bases; unmatched bases: 6. CDR1 SGHRS and CDR2 YFSETQ come from the germline V gene. CDR3 coding DNA: TGCGCCAGCAGCTTGAGGAGCGGGGGGGCCGCCTACAATGAGCAGTTCTTC. Residues: CASSLRSGGAAYNEQFF.

The gene calls are TRBV28 and TRBJ2-7; D may be TRBD1 (6 bases). Germline V gene data show CDR1 as MDHEN and CDR2 as SYDVKM. This CDR3 is 15 amino acids long. V was cut by 5 bases and J by 1 base, with 15 bases left in between. The CDR3 nucleotides read TGTGCCAGCAGTACCCCAGGGGCAGGGTCCTACGAGCAGTACTTC. This codes for CASSTPGAGSYEQYF.

This sequence joins TRBV7-3 and TRBJ1-1; a weak D match, TRBD1 (6 bases). The ends were cut back, 2 bases at V and 6 bases at J, with 16 bases in the middle. Germline loops: CDR1 SGHTA, CDR2 FQGTGA. The CDR3 runs 15 residues. CDR3 residues: CASSLFGGGASEAFF. CDR3 coding DNA: TGTGCCAGCAGCTTATTTGGCGGGGGCGCCTCTGAAGCTTTCTTT.

J is TRBJ1-6 and V is TRBV4-1; D perhaps matches TRBD1 (6 bases). This CDR3 is built from 15 residues. CDR1 is MGHRA, CDR2 YSYEKL, per germline. Between the trimmed V and J ends, which lost 0 bases and 10 bases, there was a span of 13 bases. The CDR3 coding sequence is TGCGCCAGCAGCCAAGATCAGGGGTCCCGCTCACCCCTCCACTTT. Translation gives CASSQDQGSRSPLHF.

This clone came up once. The V and J genes are TRBV24-1 and TRBJ1-2, with 7 nucleotides matching TRBD1. Germline CDR1 reads KGHDR; CDR2 reads SFDVKD. J was trimmed by 5 bases and V by 0 bases; bases with no gene match: 8. The CDR3 covers 16 residues. CDR3 in amino acids: CATSDLRTGGFYGYTF. As DNA, the CDR3 is TGTGCCACCAGTGATTTGCGGACAGGAGGTTTTTATGGCTACACCTTC.

This clone has just a few counts. The chain employs TRBV11-2 and TRBJ2-3; 9 nucleotides match TRBD2. The CDR3 length is 16 residues. The germline V gene encodes CDR1 SGHAT and CDR2 FQNNGV. V was clipped by 6 bases and J by 0 bases; unmatched bases: 7. The chain's CDR3 is CASSRAGGRSTDTQYF. CDR3 nucleotide sequence: TGTGCCAGCAGTAGGGCGGGGGGGCGGAGCACAGATACGCAGTATTTT.

This clone was observed a single time. This chain uses TRBV10-3 with TRBJ2-3; 11 nucleotides agree with TRBD1. The CDR3 has 14 amino acids. Losses at the gene ends were 11 bases for V and 0 bases for J; bases not matched to a gene: 4. The V gene's germline CDR1 is ENHRY and CDR2 SYGVKD. For the CDR3, the DNA is TGTGCCTCGGGGACAGGGGGGAGCACAGATACGCAGTATTTT. It is translated as CASGTGGSTDTQYF.

The chain has TRBV5-1 and TRBJ1-2; D gene uncertain. The V end lost 0 bases, the J end lost 8 bases, and 8 bases lay between the germline ends. Looked up from germline, CDR1 is SGHRS and CDR2 is YFSETQ. The CDR3 has 12 residues. As DNA, the CDR3 is TGCGCCAGCAGCTTGGGGAGAGGGGGCTACACCTTC. It yields the protein CASSLGRGGYTF. The full variable domain, completed using reference TRBV5-1 and TRBJ1-2, is KAGVTQTPRYLIKTRGQQVTLSCSPISGHRSVSWYQQTPGQGLQFLFEYFSETQRNKGNFPGRFSGRQFSNSRSEMNVSTLELGDSALYLCASSLGRGGYTFGSGTRLTVV.

This clone was detected only a few times. The gene calls are TRBV2 and TRBJ1-5; tentative D call: TRBD1 (5 bases). With 5 bases removed from V and 7 bases from J, the gap between germline ends came to 18 bases. The germline V gene encodes CDR1 SNHLY and CDR2 FYNNEI. This CDR3 is built from 15 residues. The CDR3 protein is CASSSGAGAEQPQHF. The CDR3 DNA reads as TGTGCCAGCAGTAGTGGGGCAGGTGCGGAGCAGCCCCAGCATTTT.

The genes are TRBV4-2 and TRBJ2-7; 7 nucleotides match TRBD2. The CDR3 has 14 amino acids. The trim removed 4 bases at V and 6 bases at J, leaving 9 bases unmatched. Germline V gene sequence: CDR1 LGHNA, CDR2 YNFKEQ. CDR3 in amino acids: CASSPGSLAREQYF. The DNA for the CDR3 is TGTGCCAGCAGCCCTGGATCACTAGCGCGCGAGCAGTACTTC.

The chain joins TRBV3-1 (or the pseudogene TRBV3-2) to TRBJ1-1, with D possibly TRBD1 on 5 matching bases. Between the trimmed V and J ends, which lost 1 base and 7 bases, there was a span of 13 bases. This CDR3 contains 14 residues. The germline CDR1 and CDR2 sequences are LGHDT and YNNKEL (reference sequence). The CDR3 loop reads CASSQGAGGFEAFF. CDR3 nucleotide sequence: TGTGCCAGCAGCCAAGGGGCGGGGGGTTTTGAAGCTTTCTTT.

The V gene is TRBV27, the J gene TRBJ2-7, with TRBD1 matching 8 bases. The junction had 7 bases not matched to a gene; V was cut back by 7 bases and J by 5 bases. The germline gives CDR1 MNHEY, CDR2 SMNVEV (reference sequence). This CDR3 is built from 13 residues. CDR3 coding DNA: TGTGCCAGCAAAAGGACAGGGACCCACGAGCAGTACTTC. Its translation: CASKRTGTHEQYF.

The chain uses TRBV4-2 and TRBJ1-5; D gene uncertain. The V end was cut by 0 bases, the J end by 4 bases, with 10 bases between. CDR1 LGHNA and CDR2 YNFKEQ come from the germline V gene. This CDR3 is built from 15 residues. This CDR3 reads CASSQEGRENQPQHF. CDR3 coding DNA: TGTGCCAGCAGCCAAGAGGGAAGGGAGAATCAGCCCCAGCATTTT.

The V and J genes are TRBV5-1 and TRBJ2-5; TRBD1 aligns across 9 bases. V lost 0 bases, J lost 5 bases, and 8 bases stayed unmatched. This CDR3 is 16 amino acids long. Per the germline V gene, CDR1 is SGHRS and CDR2 is YFSETQ. Here the CDR3 DNA reads TGCGCCAGCAGCTTGGACGCGGGACAGGGTGGGGAGACCCAGTACTTC. Residues: CASSLDAGQGGETQYF.

Only a few counts were recorded for this clone. The V gene is TRBV12-3 or TRBV12-4, the J gene TRBJ1-1; no definite D call. The CDR3 sequence is 13 residues long. V dropped 3 bases and J dropped 1 base, with 6 bases sitting between them. This CDR3 reads CASSFAENTEAFF. CDR3 sequence (DNA): TGTGCCAGCAGTTTTGCAGAGAACACTGAAGCTTTCTTT.

The V call is TRBV30, the J call TRBJ2-1; TRBD1 might be the D (5 bases). This CDR3 spans 15 amino acids. Trimming stripped 1 base from V and 1 base from J, with 11 bases between. Germline-derived CDR1 and CDR2 are GTSNPN and SVGIG (reference sequence). This CDR3 reads CAWSGRVGSYNEQFF. The CDR3 DNA is TGTGCCTGGAGTGGCAGGGTTGGTTCCTACAATGAGCAGTTCTTC.

This chain uses TRBV30 with TRBJ1-4; D gene ambiguous. The germline V and J ends were trimmed by 0 bases and 8 bases, with 13 bases remaining between them. CDR1 is GTSNPN and CDR2 is SVGIG in the germline V gene (reference sequence). The CDR3 is 14 amino acids. The CDR3 sequence is CAWSVKLPGEKLFF. The CDR3 nucleotides read TGTGCCTGGAGTGTTAAACTCCCGGGGGAAAAACTGTTTTTT.

This clone was seen just once. The CDR3 region is CAWSGGGGEKLFF. The DNA for the CDR3 is TGTGCCTGGAGTGGGGGGGGTGGTGAAAAACTGTTTTTT. The genes are TRBV30 and TRBJ1-4; D is perhaps TRBD1 (5 bases). The CDR3 length is 13 residues. CDR1 and CDR2 (germline): GTSNPN, SVGIG (reference sequence). Trimming cost V 1 base and J 7 bases, with 10 bases left between them.

This clone showed up just a few times. The chain employs TRBV10-3 and TRBJ1-2, with a possible D match to TRBD1 (6 bases). Germline V lookup: CDR1 ENHRY, CDR2 SYGVKD. The CDR3 length is 13 residues. Trimming pared 10 bases from V and 4 bases from J, leaving 16 bases between. CDR3 in DNA: TGTGCCACTTCAGCCGGGACAACCTATGGCTACACCTTC. Protein: CATSAGTTYGYTF.

This clone was picked up a small number of times. The chain uses TRBV7-8 and TRBJ1-3, with TRBD1 identical over 8 bases. This CDR3 has 14 amino acids. The V segment lost 5 bases and the J segment 4 bases; nucleotides outside the gene matches: 4. Germline values: CDR1 SGHVS, CDR2 FQNEAQ. CDR3 DNA sequence: TGTGCCAGCAGCCTACAGGGGGGAGGAAACACCATATATTTT. This sequence encodes CASSLQGGGNTIYF.

In DNA, the CDR3 is TGTGCCAGCAGAGATACCGGGACAGGGGACGGCTACACCTTC. Encoded protein: CASRDTGTGDGYTF. The rearrangement joins TRBV9 to TRBJ1-2, with TRBD1 matching over 10 bases. Germline assignment: CDR1 SGDLS and CDR2 YYNGEE. V lost 5 bases to trimming and J lost 8 bases; unmatched junction nucleotides: 9. The CDR3 has 14 amino acids. The entire variable domain, with the rest obtained from reference TRBV9 and TRBJ1-2, is as follows: DSGVTQTPKHLITATGQRVTLRCSPRSGDLSVYWYQQSLDQGLQFLIQYYNGEERAKGNILERFSAQQFPDLHSELNLSSLELGDSALYFCASRDTGTGDGYTFGSGTRLTVV.

The chain's CDR3 is CASSPSPGQTNEKLFF. As DNA, the CDR3 is TGTGCCAGCAGCCCGTCCCCGGGACAGACTAATGAAAAACTGTTTTTT. The chain is built from TRBV5-4 and TRBJ1-4, with 7 bases matching TRBD1. The CDR3 runs 16 residues. CDR1 and CDR2 from the germline V gene are SGHNT and YYREEE (reference sequence). V dropped 4 bases and J dropped 2; count of bases not matched to a gene: 8.

The genes are TRBV6-6 and TRBJ1-1; weak D call: TRBD1 (5 bases). Germline values: CDR1 MNHNY, CDR2 SVGAGI (reference sequence). V was clipped by 6 bases and J by 0 bases, with 14 bases between them. The CDR3 runs to 15 residues. CDR3 DNA sequence: TGTGCCAGCAGATGGGCAGGGCAGATGAACACTGAAGCTTTCTTT. Amino acid sequence: CASRWAGQMNTEAFF.

V gene TRBV6-5 combines with J gene TRBJ1-5; 7 bases are shared with TRBD1. This CDR3 is 15 amino acids long. CDR1 and CDR2 from the germline V gene are MNHEY and SVGAGI. Losses at the gene ends were 3 bases for V and 7 bases for J; bases not matched to a gene: 9. The CDR3 region is CASSYSYRGLQPQHF. Here the CDR3 DNA reads TGTGCCAGCAGTTATTCCTACAGGGGTCTACAGCCCCAGCATTTT.

V is TRBV5-8 and J is TRBJ2-1, with a possible D match to TRBD2 (6 bases). Trimming cost V 2 bases and J 8 bases, with 14 bases left between them. Germline CDR1 reads SGHTS; CDR2 reads YDEGEE. The length of the CDR3 is 14 residues. In DNA form, the CDR3 reads TGTGCCAGCAGCTTAGCGGCCGCGGGACATGAGCAGTTCTTC. Amino acid sequence: CASSLAAAGHEQFF.

This chain links TRBV7-9 with TRBJ2-7, with 9 positions matching TRBD2. The CDR3 sequence is 13 residues long. CDR1 is SEHNR and CDR2 is FQNEAQ in the germline V gene (reference sequence). V lost 1 base to trimming and J lost 7 bases; unmatched junction nucleotides: 2. The CDR3 nucleotides are TGTGCCAGCAGCTTAGAAACTAGCGGGGAGCAGTACTTC. It yields the protein CASSLETSGEQYF.

The chain recombines TRBV6-6 with TRBJ1-6, with 9 bases aligning to TRBD1. In germline, CDR1 is MNHNY, CDR2 SVGAGI (reference sequence). CDR3 size: 15 residues. V shed 8 bases and J 7 bases; nucleotides not matched to a gene: 9. The CDR3 nucleotides read TGTGCCAGCGGACCTCTTGGACAGGGGAATTCACCCCTCCACTTT. It translates to CASGPLGQGNSPLHF.

The chain is built from TRBV2 and TRBJ1-6; D perhaps matches TRBD1 (6 bases). V shed 4 bases and J shed 7 bases, with 11 bases lying between them. This CDR3 comprises 14 residues. Germline values: CDR1 SNHLY, CDR2 FYNNEI. The CDR3 nucleotides read TGTGCCAGCAGTGGGACAGCCAGAAATTCACCCCTCCACTTT. Its protein is CASSGTARNSPLHF.